This entry is about one T cell receptor (beta chain). Its specificity is unknown. Time point indicated: newly diagnosed GD, antithyroid drugs for less than 3 months. TCR sequences were obtained from RNA taken from PBMCs. The data originate from a study of regulatory T cells in long-lasting Graves disease. Germline V CDR1 and CDR2: MDHEN, SYDVKM. The CDR3 spans 19 residues. J gave up 7 bases and V 1 base, and 19 bases lay outside the gene matches. Study-level points and caveats: Persistent Graves' patients showed a TCR diversity that was lower than that of newly diagnosed ones.

With iRepertoire HTBI primers and Arm-PCR of CDR3 regions, TCR beta libraries were built. TCRdb re-derived calls from the multiplex PCR reads in MiXCR, one entry per CDR3 protein. The table shows around 400,000 distinct CDR3 sequences, with about 15% occurring only once. These same data were also listed under a study on T cells in Graves' hyperthyroidism and ophthalmopathy. That work contributes: Not enrolled were patients with uncontrolled infection, other autoimmune disease, pregnancy or lactation.

V is TRBV28 and J is TRBJ2-1, with TRBD2 matching over 7 bases. Sample: peripheral blood mononuclear cells (PBMCs), taken at new diagnosis, from a patient treated with antithyroid drugs. This TCR came from a woman in her thirties or forties with Graves disease. The CDR3 spells CASSLSLTGLKREGNEQFF. CDR3 sequence (DNA): TGTGCCAGCAGTTTATCCCTGACCGGGTTGAAGCGGGAAGGTAATGAGCAGTTCTTC.